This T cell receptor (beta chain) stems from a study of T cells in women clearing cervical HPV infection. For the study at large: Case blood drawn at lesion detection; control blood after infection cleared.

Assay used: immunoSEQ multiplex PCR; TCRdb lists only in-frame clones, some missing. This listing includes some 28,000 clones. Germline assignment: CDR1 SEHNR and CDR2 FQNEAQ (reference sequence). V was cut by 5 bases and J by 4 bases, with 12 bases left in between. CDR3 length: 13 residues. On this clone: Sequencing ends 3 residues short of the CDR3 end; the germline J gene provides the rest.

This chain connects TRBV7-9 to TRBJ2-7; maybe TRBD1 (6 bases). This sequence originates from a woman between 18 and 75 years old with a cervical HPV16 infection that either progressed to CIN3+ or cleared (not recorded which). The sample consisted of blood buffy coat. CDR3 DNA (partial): TGTGCCAGCAGCCGGGACATTTTTTACGAG. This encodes CASSRDIFYE. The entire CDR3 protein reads CASSRDIFYEQYF.